Sequencing of this T cell receptor (beta chain) was carried out in a study of technical replicates of blood from a few donors. This CDR3 has 16 amino acids. The junction had 2 bases not matched to a gene; V was cut back by 0 bases and J by 3 bases. Looked up from germline, CDR1 is LGHNA and CDR2 is YSLEER. Clones were sequenced by immunoSEQ multiplex PCR, and TCRdb holds only the in-frame ones, with some missing. Among tens of thousands of clones listed, about 95% were seen once. This TCR derives from a human donor in good health. Some clones in this sample may be carry-over from other donors' samples. The chain uses TRBV4-3 and TRBJ1-6; TRBD1 agrees at 7 bases. Specimen: PBMCs. Here the CDR3 DNA reads TGCGCCAGCAGCCAAGACCGGGACAGCTATAATTCACCCCTCCACTTT. This encodes CASSQDRDSYNSPLHF.